The clone carrying this T cell receptor (beta chain) was observed a handful of times. Its matching antigen is unknown. Through a sample-barcoded 5' primer and a J-beta primer mix, a second PCR was run for about 6 to 11 cycles. TCRdb passed the 5' RACE reads through MiXCR, listing each CDR3 protein once. The sample lists some 1.5 million distinct CDR3 sequences; roughly 27% were seen once. The data stem from a study of blood T cells in healthy people across ages. As for the study in general: About one barcoded TCR beta cDNA was captured per two T cells.

Germline-derived CDR1 and CDR2 are MDHEN and SYDVKM. V shed 5 bases, J shed 1 base, and the junction held 9 bases outside the gene matches. The CDR3 has 16 residues. Findings and caveats of the study: Diversity estimates drawn from one million T cells were deemed underestimates. More naive CD4+ cells and higher diversity marked long-lived donors relative to aged donors. Any changes in expanded clonotypes were possibly confounded, as donor CMV status remained unknown.

The clonotype comes from a woman under 40 in good health. The sequenced sample consisted of blood. This chain joins TRBV28 and TRBJ2-7, with TRBD1 matching over 9 bases. The CDR3 reads CASSPMTGGYSYEQYF. The CDR3 coding sequence is TGTGCCAGCAGTCCCATGACAGGGGGATATTCCTACGAGCAGTACTTC.